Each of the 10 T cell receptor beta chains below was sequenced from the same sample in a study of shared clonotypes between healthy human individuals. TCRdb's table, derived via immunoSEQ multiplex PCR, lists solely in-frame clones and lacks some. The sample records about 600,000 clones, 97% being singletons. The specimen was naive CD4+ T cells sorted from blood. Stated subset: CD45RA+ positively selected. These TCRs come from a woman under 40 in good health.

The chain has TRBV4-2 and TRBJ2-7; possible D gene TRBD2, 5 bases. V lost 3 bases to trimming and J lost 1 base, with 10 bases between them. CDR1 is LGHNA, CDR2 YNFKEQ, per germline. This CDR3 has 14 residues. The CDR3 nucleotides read TGTGCCAGCAGCCACCGGACTGAATCCTACGAGCAGTACTTC. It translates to CASSHRTESYEQYF.

The CDR3: CASSYISLAQQLSGNTIYF. The CDR3 bases are TGTGCCAGCAGTTATATCAGCCTCGCCCAGCAGCTCTCTGGAAACACCATATATTTT. This chain connects TRBV28 to TRBJ1-3, with D unclear. The CDR3 is 19 residues long. Between the trimmed V and J ends, which lost 4 bases and 0 bases, there was a span of 22 bases. CDR1 is MDHEN and CDR2 is SYDVKM in the germline V gene.

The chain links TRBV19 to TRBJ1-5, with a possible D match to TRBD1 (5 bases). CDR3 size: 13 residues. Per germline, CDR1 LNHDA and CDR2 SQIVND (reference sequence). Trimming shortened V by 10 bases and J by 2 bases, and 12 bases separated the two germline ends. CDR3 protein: CATQRGGNQPQHF. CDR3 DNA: TGTGCCACCCAGCGGGGGGGCAATCAGCCCCAGCATTTT.

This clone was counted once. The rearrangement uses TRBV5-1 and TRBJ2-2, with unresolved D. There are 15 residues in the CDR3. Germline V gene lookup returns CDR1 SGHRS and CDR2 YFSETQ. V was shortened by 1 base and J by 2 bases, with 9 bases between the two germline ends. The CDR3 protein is CASSLSVGNTGELFF. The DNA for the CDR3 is TGCGCCAGCAGCTTGTCTGTCGGAAACACCGGGGAGCTGTTTTTT.

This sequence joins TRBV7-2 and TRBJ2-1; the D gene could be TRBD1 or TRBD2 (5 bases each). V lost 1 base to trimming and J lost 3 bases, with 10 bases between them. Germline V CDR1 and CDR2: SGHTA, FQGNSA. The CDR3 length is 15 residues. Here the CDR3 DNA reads TGTGCCAGCAGCTTAGGAGGGGCGAACTACAATGAGCAGTTCTTC. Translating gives CASSLGGANYNEQFF. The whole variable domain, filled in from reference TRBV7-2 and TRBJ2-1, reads GAGVSQSPSNKVTEKGKDVELRCDPISGHTALYWYRQSLGQGLEFLIYFQGNSAPDKSGLPSDRFSAERTGGSVSTLTIQRTQQEDSAVYLCASSLGGANYNEQFFGPGTRLTVL.

This CDR3 is CASSGEAGANVLTF. The CDR3 DNA reads as TGCGCCAGCAGCGGGGAAGCTGGGGCCAACGTCCTGACTTTC. The chain recombines TRBV5-1 with TRBJ2-6; D is undetermined. V dropped 4 bases and J dropped 2 bases, with 7 bases sitting between them. This CDR3 is built from 14 residues. The germline V gene encodes CDR1 SGHRS and CDR2 YFSETQ. The full variable domain, with the rest looked up from reference TRBV5-1 and TRBJ2-6, is KAGVTQTPRYLIKTRGQQVTLSCSPISGHRSVSWYQQTPGQGLQFLFEYFSETQRNKGNFPGRFSGRQFSNSRSEMNVSTLELGDSALYLCASSGEAGANVLTFGAGSRLTVL.

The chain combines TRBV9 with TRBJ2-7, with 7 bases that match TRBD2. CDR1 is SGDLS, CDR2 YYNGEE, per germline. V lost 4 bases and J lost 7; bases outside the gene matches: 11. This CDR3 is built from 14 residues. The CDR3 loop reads CASSQSGTGGEQYF. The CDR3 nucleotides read TGTGCCAGCAGCCAAAGCGGGACCGGAGGGGAGCAGTACTTC. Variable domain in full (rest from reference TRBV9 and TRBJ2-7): DSGVTQTPKHLITATGQRVTLRCSPRSGDLSVYWYQQSLDQGLQFLIQYYNGEERAKGNILERFSAQQFPDLHSELNLSSLELGDSALYFCASSQSGTGGEQYFGPGTRLTVT.

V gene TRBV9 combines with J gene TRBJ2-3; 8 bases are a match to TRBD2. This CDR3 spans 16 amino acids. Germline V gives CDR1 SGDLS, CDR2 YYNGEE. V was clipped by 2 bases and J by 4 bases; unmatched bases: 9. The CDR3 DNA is TGTGCCAGCAGCGTCGACGGAGCGGGAGCCTCAGATACGCAGTATTTT. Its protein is CASSVDGAGASDTQYF.

This chain's CDR3 is CASSLEGGINQPQHF. The CDR3 DNA is TGTGCCAGCAGTTTAGAGGGAGGGATCAATCAGCCCCAGCATTTT. This sequence joins TRBV27 and TRBJ1-5; D remains ambiguous. Trimming cost V 2 bases and J 3 bases, with 11 bases left between them. This CDR3 spans 15 amino acids. CDR1 is MNHEY, CDR2 SMNVEV, per germline (reference sequence).

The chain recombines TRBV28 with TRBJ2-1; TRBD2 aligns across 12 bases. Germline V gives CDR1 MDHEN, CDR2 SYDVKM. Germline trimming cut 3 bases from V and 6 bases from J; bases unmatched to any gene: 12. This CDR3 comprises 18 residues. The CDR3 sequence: CASSFLAGGSGYGNEQFF. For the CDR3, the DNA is TGTGCCAGCAGTTTCCTAGCGGGAGGGTCTGGGTATGGCAATGAGCAGTTCTTC.